This TCR beta chain was documented in a study of identical twins. The germline V and J ends were trimmed by 2 bases and 5 bases, with 11 bases remaining between them. The CDR3 has 14 residues. Germline V gene data show CDR1 as ENHRY and CDR2 as SYGVKD. Template switching created a universal primer site, and the cDNA included unique molecular identifiers. Each CDR3 protein gets one entry after TCRdb re-called the 5' RACE reads with MiXCR. The profile covers hundreds of thousands of distinct CDR3 sequences, with 10% to 15% appearing a single time and 1.5% to 2% taken by the ten largest. This clonotype was counted between two and nine times. The sample was also linked to a second study, of yellow fever vaccine responses in identical twins.

The receptor was isolated from a woman in her late teens or twenties in good health. This chain links TRBV10-3 with TRBJ2-3, with D perhaps matching TRBD2 (5 bases). Material for sequencing was PBMCs. In DNA, the CDR3 is TGTGCCATCAGTGAGCCCTCGGCGGGAGATACGCAGTATTTT. Amino acids: CAISEPSAGDTQYF.